What follows are 13 T cell receptor beta chains derived from one specimen sequenced in a study of shared clonotypes between healthy human individuals (dated by TCRdb to 2020 to 2022). The library was produced with the immunoSEQ multiplex PCR assay. The source is immuneACCESS, and TCRdb retained only in-frame sequences with V and J called. Part of the clones is not carried over; for the studies checked, unresolved V genes explain less than half of this, and the remainder is unexplained. Across this sample there are about 1.5 million clones, with approximately 98% seen only once. 0.4% to 0.55% of the sample is in the top ten clones. Sequencing used naive CD4+ T cells sorted from blood. What the cell subset or site label conveys for this sample: CD45RA+ positively selected. These receptors were taken from a young man in good health.

The CDR3 here is CASSLAASGAVYEQYF. CDR3 bases: TGTGCCAGCAGCTTAGCAGCTAGCGGGGCCGTTTACGAGCAGTACTTC. The chain combines TRBV7-6 with TRBJ2-7; 9 nucleotides match TRBD2. This CDR3 has 16 residues. J gave up 4 bases and V 0 bases, and 7 bases lay outside the gene matches. The germline CDR1 and CDR2 sequences are SGHVS and FNYEAQ.

The rearrangement uses TRBV7-9 and TRBJ2-7; 11 nucleotides line up with TRBD2. CDR3 size: 15 residues. The V and J ends lost 0 bases and 5 bases, in that order; junction bases with no gene match: 3. Germline CDR1 is SEHNR and CDR2 is FQNEAQ (reference sequence). CDR3 residues: CASSLARSGRDEQYF. DNA of the CDR3: TGTGCCAGCAGCTTAGCGCGTAGCGGGAGGGACGAGCAGTACTTC.

This chain's CDR3 is CASIRTETNYEQYF. CDR3 in DNA: TGTGCCAGCATTCGGACAGAAACCAACTACGAGCAGTACTTC. The rearrangement links TRBV2 to TRBJ2-7, with D perhaps matching TRBD1 (6 bases). Deletions cut 7 bases from V and 3 bases from J, with 16 bases between. This CDR3 has 14 residues. Germline values: CDR1 SNHLY, CDR2 FYNNEI.

The rearrangement uses TRBV5-1 and TRBJ2-7, with a possible D match to TRBD1 (6 bases). The CDR3 extends over 14 amino acids. The germline V gene encodes CDR1 SGHRS and CDR2 YFSETQ. V was shortened by 4 bases and J by 0 bases, with 11 bases between the two germline ends. CDR3 nucleotides: TGCGCCAGCAGCATACGACAGGACTCCTACGAGCAGTACTTC. Protein: CASSIRQDSYEQYF.

The J gene is TRBJ2-4, the V gene TRBV2, with D possibly matching TRBD2 (6 bases). CDR3 length: 14 residues. The V gene's germline CDR1 is SNHLY and CDR2 FYNNEI. Trimming removed 3 bases from V and 5 bases from J, with 11 bases in between. The CDR3 nucleotides read TGTGCCAGCAGTGACCAACGGGAGCAAAACATTCAGTACTTC. The encoded protein is CASSDQREQNIQYF.

This chain uses TRBV29-1 with TRBJ2-7, with D unresolved. Germline loops: CDR1 SQVTM, CDR2 ANQGSEA. This CDR3 has 12 amino acids. V lost 4 bases and J lost 2, with 9 bases in between. CDR3 in DNA: TGCAGCGTTGGATTTAGTCCCTACGAGCAGTACTTC. As protein: CSVGFSPYEQYF.

The J gene is TRBJ2-1, the V gene TRBV19; tentative D call: TRBD1 (6 bases). Trimming cost V 5 bases and J 0 bases, with 14 bases left between them. This CDR3 spans 16 amino acids. CDR1 LNHDA and CDR2 SQIVND come from the germline V gene (reference sequence). The CDR3 reads CASSRSRDISYNEQFF. The CDR3 DNA reads as TGTGCCAGTAGTCGGAGCCGGGACATCTCCTACAATGAGCAGTTCTTC. The full variable domain, rest sourced from reference TRBV19 and TRBJ2-1, is DGGITQSPKYLFRKEGQNVTLSCEQNLNHDAMYWYRQDPGQGLRLIYYSQIVNDFQKGDIAEGYSVSREKKESFPLTVTSAQKNPTAFYLCASSRSRDISYNEQFFGPGTRLTVL.

The chain employs TRBV18 and TRBJ2-5; D is perhaps TRBD1 or TRBD2 (5 bases each). The CDR3 contains 17 residues. With 0 bases removed from V and 2 bases from J, the gap between germline ends came to 16 bases. Germline CDR1 and CDR2: KGHSH and LQKENI. CDR3 coding DNA: TGTGCCAGCTCACCACCGGGCTGGGGAGAGGGGCAAGAGACCCAGTACTTC. This sequence encodes CASSPPGWGEGQETQYF.

This clone has just one count. The chain uses TRBV2 and TRBJ2-7; 11 bases are a match to TRBD2. CDR3 size: 17 residues. V dropped 5 bases and J dropped 0; count of bases not matched to a gene: 9. Per germline, CDR1 SNHLY and CDR2 FYNNEI. The DNA of the CDR3 is TGTGCCAGCAGTTCATCGCGGGGGACTAGCGGCTCCTACGAGCAGTACTTC. Protein: CASSSSRGTSGSYEQYF.

A remark on this clone: Other DNA sequences in the sample encode the same CDR3. The gene calls are TRBV18 and TRBJ2-1; 8 nucleotides line up with TRBD2. The CDR3 totals 15 residues. The germline gives CDR1 KGHSH, CDR2 LQKENI. Losses at the gene ends were 6 bases for V and 0 bases for J; bases not matched to a gene: 4. This CDR3 is CASSTSESSYNEQFF. In DNA, the CDR3 is TGTGCCAGCTCGACTAGCGAGAGCTCCTACAATGAGCAGTTCTTC.

The chain has TRBV5-1 and TRBJ2-7; the D is unclear. Germline CDR1 SGHRS, CDR2 YFSETQ. Trimming stripped 1 base from V and 3 bases from J, with 17 bases between. The CDR3 consists of 16 residues. The CDR3, as DNA: TGCGCCAGCAGCTTGACACCTACTACTGGGAACTACGAGCAGTACTTC. This sequence encodes CASSLTPTTGNYEQYF.

The chain uses TRBV28 and TRBJ1-5; 7 nucleotides align to TRBD1. The CDR3 length is 12 residues. V shed 5 bases, J shed 7 bases, and the junction held 2 bases outside the gene matches. CDR1 MDHEN and CDR2 SYDVKM come from the germline V gene. The CDR3 here is CASSDRVQPQHF. Written as DNA, the CDR3 is TGTGCCAGCAGTGACAGGGTGCAGCCCCAGCATTTT.

The chain joins TRBV25-1 to TRBJ2-7; D remains ambiguous. CDR3 length: 14 residues. V lost 4 bases to trimming and J lost 2 bases, with 12 bases between them. Germline V gene sequence: CDR1 MGHDK, CDR2 SYGVNS. The CDR3 DNA follows: TGTGCCAGCAGTGGGCTAGTGACCCCCTACGAGCAGTACTTC. This codes for CASSGLVTPYEQYF.